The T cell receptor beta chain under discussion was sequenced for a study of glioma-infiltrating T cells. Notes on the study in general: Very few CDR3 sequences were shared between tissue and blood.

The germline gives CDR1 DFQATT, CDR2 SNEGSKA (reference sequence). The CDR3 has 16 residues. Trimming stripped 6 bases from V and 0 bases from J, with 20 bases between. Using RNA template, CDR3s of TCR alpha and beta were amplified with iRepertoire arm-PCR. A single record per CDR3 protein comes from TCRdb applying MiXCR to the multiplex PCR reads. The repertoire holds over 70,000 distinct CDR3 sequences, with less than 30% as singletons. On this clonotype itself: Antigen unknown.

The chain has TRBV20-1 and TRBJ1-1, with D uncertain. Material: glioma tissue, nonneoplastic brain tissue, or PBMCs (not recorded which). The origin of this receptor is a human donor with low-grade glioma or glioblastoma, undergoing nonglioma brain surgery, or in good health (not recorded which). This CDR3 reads CSAYTTKGRLNTEAFF. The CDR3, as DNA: TGCAGTGCCTACACTACTAAAGGGAGACTGAACACTGAAGCTTTCTTT.